This T cell receptor beta chain was documented in a study of OX40 agonist ivuxolimab in advanced cancers. Study background: At doses from 0.01 to 10 mg/kg, patients were given intravenous ivuxolimab every 2 weeks.

Study-wide results and caveats: Relative to CD4+ cells, CD8+ T cells on average had more expanded clones.

Method: immunoSEQ multiplex PCR; TCRdb's copy keeps in-frame clones and lacks some. Altogether around 60,000 clones are present, about four fifths being singletons, with the ten largest covering over 1%. This clone was detected a few times. Its matching antigen is unknown. CDR3 size: 12 residues. V was pared by 4 bases and J by 2 bases, with 6 bases between. Germline V gene data show CDR1 as SGHAT and CDR2 as FQNNGV. Collection of blood occurred at baseline, at cycle 4 day 1, and at cycle 7 day 1. The chain couples TRBV11-2 to TRBJ2-7, with a possible D match to TRBD2 (5 bases). This TCR was sampled from an adult with an advanced solid tumor such as melanoma, head and neck, liver or kidney cancer. The source material was CD4+ or CD8+ T cells sorted from blood, sampled in a trial of the OX40 agonist ivuxolimab. This chain's CDR3 is CASSSGTYEQYF. In DNA, the CDR3 is TGTGCCAGCAGCTCGGGAACCTACGAGCAGTACTTC.